This is a list of T cell receptor beta chains from one sample in a study of shared clonotypes between healthy human individuals. Some clones are missing from TCRdb's copy, which holds only in-frame ones; the method was immunoSEQ multiplex PCR. The sample lists about 680,000 clones, 73% occurring once. Specimen: memory CD4+ T cells sorted from blood. These receptors came from a woman aged 25-40 years in good health. CDR3s include the opening cysteine and the closing phenylalanine or tryptophan.

length,V,J,CDR3
14,TRBV5-1,TRBJ1-2,CASSLSSSNYGYTF
15,TRBV28,TRBJ1-2,CASSLGQGVGYGYTF
14,TRBV19,TRBJ1-5,CASNGGEGNQPQHF
17,TRBV5-1,TRBJ2-4,CASSLGVDSLAKNIQYF
14,TRBV19,TRBJ1-1,CASSIATGGTEAFF
14,TRBV9,TRBJ2-7,CASSLGQGAYEQYF
16,TRBV7-9,TRBJ1-4,CASSPGRQGKGEKLFF
14,TRBV27,TRBJ2-7,CASSLRTGYTEQYF
15,TRBV28,TRBJ1-2,CASTRRDRGTYGYTF
15,TRBV4-2,TRBJ2-2,CASSQDQQGTGELFF
14,TRBV5-1,TRBJ2-1,CASSLGGGWDEQFF
15,TRBV27,TRBJ2-5,CASSRPGGGQETQYF
15,TRBV4-1,TRBJ2-1,CASSQGTGKYNEQFF
21,TRBV9,TRBJ2-1,CASSVEGGERLAGVNRDEQFF
13,TRBV18,TRBJ2-7,CASSPGLLDEQYF
12,TRBV30,TRBJ1-2,CAWTGGTYGYTF
16,TRBV10-1,TRBJ2-2,CASSGGQGANTGELFF
14,TRBV19,TRBJ2-6,CASSTISGANVLTF
11,TRBV2,TRBJ1-3,CASSEAGQGHF
12,TRBV28,TRBJ1-2,CASSFRDYGYTF
16,TRBV4-1,TRBJ1-2,CASSQDKTAGPYGYTF
14,TRBV6-6,TRBJ1-2,CASSDDRGRIGYTF
16,TRBV5-6,TRBJ2-3,CASSLGRPTSTDTQYF
13,TRBV15,TRBJ2-5,CAAGRQLGETQYF
17,TRBV30,TRBJ1-5,CAWSSHWGGTQSGPQHF
15,TRBV5-1,TRBJ2-5,CASSLAGGYQETQYF
13,TRBV30,TRBJ2-1,CAGGTSGNNEQFF
16,TRBV10-3,TRBJ1-3,CAISESWDRVGNTIYF
13,TRBV5-1,TRBJ2-1,CASSSTGYNEQFF
15,TRBV7-8,TRBJ2-4,CASSPERRQSFIQYF
17,TRBV25-1,TRBJ2-7,CASSEKYSGSATYEQYF
13,TRBV6-6,TRBJ1-5,CASTRVGNQPQHF
13,TRBV7-9,TRBJ2-5,CASSLPQAETQYF